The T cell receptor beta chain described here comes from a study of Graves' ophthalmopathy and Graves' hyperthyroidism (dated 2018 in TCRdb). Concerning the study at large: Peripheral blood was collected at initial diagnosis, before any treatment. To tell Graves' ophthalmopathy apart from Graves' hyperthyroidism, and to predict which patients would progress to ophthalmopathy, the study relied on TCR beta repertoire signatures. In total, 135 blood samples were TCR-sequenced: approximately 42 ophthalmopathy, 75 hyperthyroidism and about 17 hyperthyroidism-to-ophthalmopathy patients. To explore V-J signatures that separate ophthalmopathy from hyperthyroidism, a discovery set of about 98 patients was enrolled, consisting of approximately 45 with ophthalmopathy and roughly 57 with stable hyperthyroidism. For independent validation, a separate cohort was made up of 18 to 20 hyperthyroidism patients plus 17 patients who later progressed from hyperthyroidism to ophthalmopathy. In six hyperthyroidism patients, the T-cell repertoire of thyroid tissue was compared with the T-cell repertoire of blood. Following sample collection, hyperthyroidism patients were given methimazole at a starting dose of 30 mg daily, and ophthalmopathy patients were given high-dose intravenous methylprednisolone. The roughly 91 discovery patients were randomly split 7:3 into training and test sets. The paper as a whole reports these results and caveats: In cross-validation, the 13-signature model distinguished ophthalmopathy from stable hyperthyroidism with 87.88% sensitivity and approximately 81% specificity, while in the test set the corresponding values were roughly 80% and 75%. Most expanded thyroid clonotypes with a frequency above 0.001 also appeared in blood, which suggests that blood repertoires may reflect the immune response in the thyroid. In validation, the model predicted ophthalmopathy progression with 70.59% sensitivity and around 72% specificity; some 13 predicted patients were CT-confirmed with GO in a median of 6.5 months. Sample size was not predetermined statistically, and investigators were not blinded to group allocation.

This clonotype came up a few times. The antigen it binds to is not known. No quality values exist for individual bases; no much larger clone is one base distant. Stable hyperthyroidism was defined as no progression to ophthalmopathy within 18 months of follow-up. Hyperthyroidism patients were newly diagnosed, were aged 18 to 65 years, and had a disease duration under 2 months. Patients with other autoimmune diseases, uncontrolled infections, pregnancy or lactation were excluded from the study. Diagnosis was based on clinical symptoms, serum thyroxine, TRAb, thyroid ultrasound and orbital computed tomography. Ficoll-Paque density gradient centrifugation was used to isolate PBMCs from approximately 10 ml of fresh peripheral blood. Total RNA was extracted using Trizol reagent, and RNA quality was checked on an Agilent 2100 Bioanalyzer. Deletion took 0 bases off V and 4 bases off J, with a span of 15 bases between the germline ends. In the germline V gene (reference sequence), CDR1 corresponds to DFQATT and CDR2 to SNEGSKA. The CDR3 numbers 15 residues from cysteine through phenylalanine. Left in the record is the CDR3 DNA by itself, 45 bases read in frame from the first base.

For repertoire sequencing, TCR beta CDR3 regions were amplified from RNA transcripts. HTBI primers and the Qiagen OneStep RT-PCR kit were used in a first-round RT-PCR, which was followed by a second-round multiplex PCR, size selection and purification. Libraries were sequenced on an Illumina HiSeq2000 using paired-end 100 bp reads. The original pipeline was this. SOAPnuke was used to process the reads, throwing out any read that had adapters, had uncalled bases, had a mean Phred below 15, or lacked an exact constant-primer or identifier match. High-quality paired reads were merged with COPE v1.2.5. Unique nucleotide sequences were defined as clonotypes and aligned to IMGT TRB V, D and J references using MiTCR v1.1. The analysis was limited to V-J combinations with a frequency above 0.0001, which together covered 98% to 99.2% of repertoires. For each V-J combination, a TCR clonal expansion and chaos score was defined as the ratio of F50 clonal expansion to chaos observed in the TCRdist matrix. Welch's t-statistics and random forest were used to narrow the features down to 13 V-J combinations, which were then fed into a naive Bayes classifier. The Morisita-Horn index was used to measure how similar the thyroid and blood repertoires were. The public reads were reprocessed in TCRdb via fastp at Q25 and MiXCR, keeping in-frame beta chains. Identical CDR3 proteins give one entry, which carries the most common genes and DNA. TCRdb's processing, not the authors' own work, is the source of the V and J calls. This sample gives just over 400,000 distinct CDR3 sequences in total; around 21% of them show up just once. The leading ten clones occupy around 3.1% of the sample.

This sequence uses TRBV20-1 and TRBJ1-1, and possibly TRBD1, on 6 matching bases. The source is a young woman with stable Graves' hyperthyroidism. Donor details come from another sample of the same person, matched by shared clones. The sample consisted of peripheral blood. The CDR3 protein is CSARDSPRGRTEAFF. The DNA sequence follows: TGCAGTGCTAGAGATTCGCCCCGGGGGCGCACTGAAGCTTTCTTT.